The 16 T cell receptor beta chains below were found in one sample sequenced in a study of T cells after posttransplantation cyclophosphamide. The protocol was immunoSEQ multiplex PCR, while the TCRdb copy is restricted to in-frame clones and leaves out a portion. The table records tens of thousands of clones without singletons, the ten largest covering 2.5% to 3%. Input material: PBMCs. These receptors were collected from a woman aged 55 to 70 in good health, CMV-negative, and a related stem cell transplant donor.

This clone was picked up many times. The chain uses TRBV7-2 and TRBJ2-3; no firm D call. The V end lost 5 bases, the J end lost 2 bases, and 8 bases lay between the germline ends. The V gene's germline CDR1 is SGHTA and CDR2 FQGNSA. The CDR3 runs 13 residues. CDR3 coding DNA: TGTGCCAGCAGCCTTATATTCACAGATACGCAGTATTTT. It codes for CASSLIFTDTQYF.

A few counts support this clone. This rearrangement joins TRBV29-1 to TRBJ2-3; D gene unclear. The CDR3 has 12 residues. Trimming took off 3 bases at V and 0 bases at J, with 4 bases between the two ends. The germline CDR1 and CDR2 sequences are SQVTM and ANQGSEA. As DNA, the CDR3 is TGCAGCGTTGACTTAAGCACAGATACGCAGTATTTT. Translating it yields CSVDLSTDTQYF.

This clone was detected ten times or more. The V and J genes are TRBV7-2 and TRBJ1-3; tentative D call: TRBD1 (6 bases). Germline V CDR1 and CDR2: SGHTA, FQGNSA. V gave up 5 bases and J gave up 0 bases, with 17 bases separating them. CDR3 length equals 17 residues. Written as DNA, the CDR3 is TGTGCCAGCAGCCCCGCGGCAGGGGCTGCCTCTGGAAACACCATATATTTT. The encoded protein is CASSPAAGAASGNTIYF.

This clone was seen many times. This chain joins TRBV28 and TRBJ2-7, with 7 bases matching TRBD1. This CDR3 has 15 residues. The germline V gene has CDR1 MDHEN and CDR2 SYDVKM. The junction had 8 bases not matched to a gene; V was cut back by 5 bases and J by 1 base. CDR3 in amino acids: CASSPTGVRSYEQYF. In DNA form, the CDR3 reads TGTGCCAGCAGTCCTACAGGGGTGAGGTCCTACGAGCAGTACTTC.

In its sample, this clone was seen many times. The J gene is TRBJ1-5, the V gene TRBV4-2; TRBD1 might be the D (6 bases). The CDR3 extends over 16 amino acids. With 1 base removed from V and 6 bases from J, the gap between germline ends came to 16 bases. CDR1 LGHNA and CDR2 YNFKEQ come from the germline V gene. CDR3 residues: CASSQVSRGRIQPQHF. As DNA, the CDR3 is TGTGCCAGCAGCCAAGTTTCCAGGGGAAGAATTCAGCCCCAGCATTTT.

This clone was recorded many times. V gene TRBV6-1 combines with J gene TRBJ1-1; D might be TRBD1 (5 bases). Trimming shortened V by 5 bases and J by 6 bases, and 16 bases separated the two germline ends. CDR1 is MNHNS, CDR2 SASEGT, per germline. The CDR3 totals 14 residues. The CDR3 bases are TGTGCCAGCAGTACAGGCCTACTTATGCCTGAAGCTTTCTTT. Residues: CASSTGLLMPEAFF.

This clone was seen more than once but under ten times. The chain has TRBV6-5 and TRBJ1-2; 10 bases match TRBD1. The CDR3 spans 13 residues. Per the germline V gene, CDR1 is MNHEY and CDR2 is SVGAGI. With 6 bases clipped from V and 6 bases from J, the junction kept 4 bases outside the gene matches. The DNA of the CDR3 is TGTGCCAGCAGCAGGGGACAGGGGAATGGCTACACCTTC. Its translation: CASSRGQGNGYTF.

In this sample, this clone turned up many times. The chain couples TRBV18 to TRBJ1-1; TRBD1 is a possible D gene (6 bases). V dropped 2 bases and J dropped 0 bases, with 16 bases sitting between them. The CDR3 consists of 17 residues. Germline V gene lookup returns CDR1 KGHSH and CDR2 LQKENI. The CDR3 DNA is TGTGCCAGCTCACCAAGGTCCGGGGGGGCAATGAACACTGAAGCTTTCTTT. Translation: CASSPRSGGAMNTEAFF. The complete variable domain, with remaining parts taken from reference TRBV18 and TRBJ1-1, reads NAGVMQNPRHLVRRRGQEARLRCSPMKGHSHVYWYRQLPEEGLKFMVYLQKENIIDESGMPKERFSAEFPKEGPSILRIQQVVRGDSAAYFCASSPRSGGAMNTEAFFGQGTRLTVV.

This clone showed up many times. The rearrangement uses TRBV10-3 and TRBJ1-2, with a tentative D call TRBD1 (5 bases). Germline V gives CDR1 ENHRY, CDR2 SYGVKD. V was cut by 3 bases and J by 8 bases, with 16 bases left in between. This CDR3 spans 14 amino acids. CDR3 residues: CAISENGAQWGYTF. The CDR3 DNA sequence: TGTGCCATCAGTGAAAATGGGGCTCAGTGGGGCTACACCTTC.

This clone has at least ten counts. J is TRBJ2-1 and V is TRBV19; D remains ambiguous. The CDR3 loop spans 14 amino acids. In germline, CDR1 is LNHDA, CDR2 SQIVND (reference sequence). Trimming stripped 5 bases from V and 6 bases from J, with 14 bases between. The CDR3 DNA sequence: TGTGCCAGTAGTGTAGGCGTTATACCCAATGAGCAGTTCTTC. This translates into CASSVGVIPNEQFF. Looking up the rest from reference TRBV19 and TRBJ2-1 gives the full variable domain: DGGITQSPKYLFRKEGQNVTLSCEQNLNHDAMYWYRQDPGQGLRLIYYSQIVNDFQKGDIAEGYSVSREKKESFPLTVTSAQKNPTAFYLCASSVGVIPNEQFFGPGTRLTVL.

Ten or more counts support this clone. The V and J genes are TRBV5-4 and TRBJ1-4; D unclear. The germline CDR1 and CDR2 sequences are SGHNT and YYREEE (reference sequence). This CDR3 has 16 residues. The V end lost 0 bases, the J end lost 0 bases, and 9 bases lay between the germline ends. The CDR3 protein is CASSLAEAATNEKLFF. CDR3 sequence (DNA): TGTGCCAGCAGCTTGGCCGAGGCTGCAACTAATGAAAAACTGTTTTTT.

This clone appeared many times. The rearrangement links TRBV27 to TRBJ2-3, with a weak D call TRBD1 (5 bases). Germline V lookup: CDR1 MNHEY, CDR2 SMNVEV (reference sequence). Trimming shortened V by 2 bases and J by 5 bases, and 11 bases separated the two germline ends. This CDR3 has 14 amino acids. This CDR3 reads CASSLRGRGDTQYF. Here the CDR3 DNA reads TGTGCCAGCAGTTTAAGGGGAAGGGGAGATACGCAGTATTTT.

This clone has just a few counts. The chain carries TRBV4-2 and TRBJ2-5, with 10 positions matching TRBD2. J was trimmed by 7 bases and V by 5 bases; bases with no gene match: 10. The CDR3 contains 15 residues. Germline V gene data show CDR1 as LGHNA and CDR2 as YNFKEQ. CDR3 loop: CASSFFGTSDRTQYF. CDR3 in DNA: TGTGCCAGCAGCTTTTTTGGGACTAGCGATCGGACCCAGTACTTC.

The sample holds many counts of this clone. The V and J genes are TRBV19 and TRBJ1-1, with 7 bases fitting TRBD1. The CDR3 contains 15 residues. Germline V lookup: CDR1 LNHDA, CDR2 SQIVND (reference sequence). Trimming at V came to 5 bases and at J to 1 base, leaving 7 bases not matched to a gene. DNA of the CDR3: TGTGCCAGTAGTCCTTCCCAGGGGGGGAACACTGAAGCTTTCTTT. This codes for CASSPSQGGNTEAFF.

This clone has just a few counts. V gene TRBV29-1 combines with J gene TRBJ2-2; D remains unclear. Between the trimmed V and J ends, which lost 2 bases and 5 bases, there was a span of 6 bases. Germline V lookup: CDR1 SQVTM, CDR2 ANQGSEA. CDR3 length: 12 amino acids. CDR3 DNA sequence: TGCAGCGTTGAAACAGCTACCGGGGAGCTGTTTTTT. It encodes CSVETATGELFF.

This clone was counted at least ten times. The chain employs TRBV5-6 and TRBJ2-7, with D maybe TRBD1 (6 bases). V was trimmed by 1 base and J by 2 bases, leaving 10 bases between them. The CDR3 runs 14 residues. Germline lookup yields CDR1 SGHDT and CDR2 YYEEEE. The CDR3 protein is CASSLQGQTYEQYF. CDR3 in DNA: TGTGCCAGCAGCTTGCAAGGACAGACCTACGAGCAGTACTTC.